Listed below are T cell receptor beta chains from one sample, sequenced in a study of blood T cell repertoires in COVID-19. Data came from immunoSEQ multiplex PCR; TCRdb stores just in-frame clones and leaves some out. The top ten hold 6.5% to 8.5% of the sample, which has 150,000 to 200,000 clones, around nine tenths seen once. The specimen was PBMCs or T cells enriched from blood (not recorded which). Receptors were obtained from a woman aged 45 to 65 who had recovered from COVID-19. Each CDR3 is given with its conserved first and last residue. Where a row states a size, it is once, few, many or the class of an expanded clone; other rows omit it.

J: TRBJ1-1
size: .
V: TRBV18
CDR3: CASSPLRGKVTEAFF

J: TRBJ2-7
size: .
V: TRBV3-1/TRBV3-2
CDR3: CASSQSFLQAYEQYF

J: TRBJ1-2
size: .
V: TRBV27
CDR3: CATEGANGYTF

J: TRBJ2-7
size: .
V: TRBV6-5
CDR3: CASSYPGRQGSNEQYF

J: TRBJ1-1
size: once
V: TRBV7-3
CDR3: CASSLVVPGQGTEAFF

J: TRBJ1-4
size: .
V: TRBV12-2
CDR3: CASRLAPLAVTSRQGKEKLFF

J: TRBJ2-3
size: .
V: TRBV27
CDR3: CVTSRPGLGTQYF

J: TRBJ2-5
size: .
V: TRBV6-5
CDR3: CASSSGANGETQYF

J: TRBJ1-1
size: .
V: TRBV7-2
CDR3: CASHIRGLNTEAFF

J: TRBJ1-2
size: once
V: TRBV2
CDR3: CASRQGWSNYGYTF

J: TRBJ2-5
size: .
V: TRBV30
CDR3: CAWSPGTGEETQYF

J: TRBJ2-1
size: .
V: TRBV7-9
CDR3: CASSVWRGLVDEQFF

J: TRBJ1-1
size: .
V: TRBV18
CDR3: CASSPVPVRLNTEAFF

J: TRBJ2-1
size: .
V: TRBV24-1
CDR3: CATNDGSSYNEQFF

J: TRBJ1-1
size: .
V: TRBV7-9
CDR3: CASSFGDREAFF

J: TRBJ2-2
size: .
V: TRBV5-1
CDR3: CASSLGPGQGTSIGELFF

J: TRBJ2-5
size: .
V: TRBV7-2
CDR3: CASSLAGGRETQYF

J: TRBJ2-5
size: .
V: TRBV7-6
CDR3: CASSDWDRGQETQYF

J: TRBJ1-2
size: once
V: TRBV29-1
CDR3: CSVEGGQGNYGYTF

J: TRBJ2-7
size: .
V: TRBV27
CDR3: CASSLVGQGAKEQYF

J: TRBJ2-3
size: .
V: TRBV7-2
CDR3: CASSLGGGDKDTQYF

J: TRBJ2-7
size: .
V: TRBV5-4
CDR3: CASRPRDRGPYEQYF

J: TRBJ1-2
size: .
V: TRBV9
CDR3: CASTPTGQYGYTF

J: TRBJ2-2
size: few
V: TRBV29-1
CDR3: CSVTSGGATGELFF

J: TRBJ1-6
size: .
V: TRBV4-1
CDR3: CASSQDADVGSPLHF

J: TRBJ1-1
size: few
V: TRBV19
CDR3: CASRRTGLAEAFF

J: TRBJ1-3
size: .
V: TRBV5-5
CDR3: CASSLGQGDTIYF

J: TRBJ1-2
size: once
V: TRBV15
CDR3: CATSRARYGYTF

J: TRBJ2-2
size: .
V: TRBV19
CDR3: CASSKRELQGAGELFF

J: TRBJ1-2
size: .
V: TRBV30
CDR3: CAWYSGGNGYTF

J: TRBJ1-6
size: .
V: TRBV3-1/TRBV3-2
CDR3: CASSQVSGDSPLHF

J: TRBJ1-2
size: .
V: TRBV6-5
CDR3: CASSSNQGANYGYTF

J: TRBJ2-1
size: few
V: TRBV19
CDR3: CASTNNRDFLDNEQFF